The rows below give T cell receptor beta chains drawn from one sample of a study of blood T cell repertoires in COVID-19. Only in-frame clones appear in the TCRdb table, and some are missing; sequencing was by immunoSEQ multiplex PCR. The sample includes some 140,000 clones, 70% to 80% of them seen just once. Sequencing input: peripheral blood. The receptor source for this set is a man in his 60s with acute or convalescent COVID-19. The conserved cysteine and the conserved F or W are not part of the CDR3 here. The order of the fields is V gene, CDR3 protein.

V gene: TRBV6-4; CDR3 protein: ASSGLAGTGTQY
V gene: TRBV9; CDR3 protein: ASSVTPTSSGANVLT
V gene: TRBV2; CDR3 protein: ASSLGHLRGLNQPQH
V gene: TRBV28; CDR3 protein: ASSFAPNYGYT
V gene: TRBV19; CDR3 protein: ASRIKLAGPGELF
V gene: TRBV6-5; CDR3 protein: ASSPGQGLTQY
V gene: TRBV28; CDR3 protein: ASSLPGFSSGYT
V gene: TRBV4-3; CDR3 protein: ASSQTPRGDAGELF
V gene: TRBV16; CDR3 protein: ASRTRGTAPTNEKLF
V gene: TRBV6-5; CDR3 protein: ASRGTGNSNQPQH
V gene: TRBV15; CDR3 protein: ATSRDKRSTDTQY
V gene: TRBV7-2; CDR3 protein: ASSLAPTTSNTGELF
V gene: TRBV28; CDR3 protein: ASSLRVGGTDTQY
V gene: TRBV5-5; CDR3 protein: ASSFTPVSPGTDTQY
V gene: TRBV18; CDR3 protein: ASSPNRGQETQY
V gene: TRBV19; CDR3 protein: ASSPSEGSEAF
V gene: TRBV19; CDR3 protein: ASKQGADYGYT
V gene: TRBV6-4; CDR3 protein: ASSISGTSYNEQF
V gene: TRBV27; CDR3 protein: ASSSSNSPLH
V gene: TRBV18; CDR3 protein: ASSPSGTVDATNEKLF
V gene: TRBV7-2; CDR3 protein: ASSSHPRPLYGYT
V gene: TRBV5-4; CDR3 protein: ASSLDPEETQY